The T cell receptor beta chain under discussion was sequenced for a study of cytomegalovirus exposure and HLA in healthy donors. Study summary: Genotyping of some 400 donors showed that 80% to 90% belonged to the Caucasian-associated ancestry cluster. The study's findings and limits: The authors excluded some V segments, including TRBV6-2 and TRBV6-3, as indistinguishable. Accurate predictions that matched the HLA-A and HLA-B alleles of most subjects were reportedly made from TCR beta sequences.

V gave up 3 bases and J gave up 9 bases, with 14 bases separating them. The germline CDR1 and CDR2 sequences are MGHRA and YSYEKL. This CDR3 spans 13 amino acids. Note on this clone: Its antigen is unidentified.

13 Jbeta primers and 60 Vbeta primers were used for the PCR. The repertoire was sequenced with immunoSEQ multiplex PCR; TCRdb's copy has only in-frame clones and lacks some. The table shows 130,000 or so clones, with 75% to 80% occurring only once. The sample was PBMCs. V and J are TRBV4-1 and TRBJ1-1; D unclear. This clonotype was sampled from a female donor in good health and CMV-seronegative. The CDR3 protein is CASSQSLDKQAFF. CDR3 sequence (DNA): TGCGCCAGCAGCCAGAGCCTTGACAAGCAAGCTTTCTTT.